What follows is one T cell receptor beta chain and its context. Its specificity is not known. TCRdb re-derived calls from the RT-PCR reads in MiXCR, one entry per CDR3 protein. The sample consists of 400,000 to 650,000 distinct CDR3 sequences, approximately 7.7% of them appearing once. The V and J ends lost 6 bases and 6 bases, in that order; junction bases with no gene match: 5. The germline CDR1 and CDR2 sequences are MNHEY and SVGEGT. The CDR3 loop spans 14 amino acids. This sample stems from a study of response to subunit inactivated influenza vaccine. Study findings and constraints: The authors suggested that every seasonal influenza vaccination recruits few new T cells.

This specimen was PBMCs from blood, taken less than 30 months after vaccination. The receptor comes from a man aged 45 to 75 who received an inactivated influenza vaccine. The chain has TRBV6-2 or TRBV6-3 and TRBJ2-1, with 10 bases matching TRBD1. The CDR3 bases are TGTGCCAGCAGCCCGGGGACAGGGGTCAATGAGCAGTTCTTC. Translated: CASSPGTGVNEQFF.